This T cell receptor beta chain derives from a study of identical twins. Findings and caveats of the study: Excess twin sharing in beta out-of-frame sequences was weaker. Compared with unrelated sharing, twin-shared out-of-frame alpha sequences had more low-probability sequences.

Comments on this clonotype: Its antigen is currently unknown.

After template switching added a universal primer site, the resulting cDNA carried unique molecular identifiers. Via MiXCR, TCRdb re-called the 5' RACE reads, giving one row per CDR3 protein. The sample carries just over 500,000 distinct CDR3 sequences, about 20% recorded once. V trimming: 6 bases; J trimming: 6 bases; junction bases outside the gene matches: 9. In germline, CDR1 is ENHRY, CDR2 SYGVKD. The CDR3 totals 16 residues. The same sample was also studied in work on T cells expressing NK-cell markers. From that report: Seven of the eight sequenced donors were classified as HCMV-seropositive, and one was classified as seronegative.

This chain uses TRBV10-3 with TRBJ2-3; 13 bases map to TRBD2. This receptor was taken from a woman in her late teens or twenties in good health. The sample consisted of CD4+ T cells sorted from blood. The CDR3 nucleotides are TGTGCCATCAGCAAGGCCCCGGGACTAGCGGGGGATACGCAGTATTTT. As protein: CAISKAPGLAGDTQYF.